One sample yielded the 8 T cell receptor beta chains listed below, sequenced in a study of spatial heterogeneity in lung cancer. Study conclusions and caveats: Tumor mutation counts were tracked by expanded intratumoral alpha and beta TCR counts.

This sample's time point: sample taken at primary tumor resection. Each CDR3 protein gets one entry after TCRdb re-called the 5' RACE reads with MiXCR. The sample shows around 2,500 distinct CDR3 sequences, about 45% of them seen only once. These receptors have no identified antigens. The sample in question was lung tumor tissue, obtained at surgery. The receptors derive from a male donor with early-stage non-small cell lung cancer.

The rearrangement links TRBV11-1 to TRBJ2-3; 14 positions agree with TRBD2. V shed 5 bases, J shed 2 bases, and the junction held 6 bases outside the gene matches. Germline lookup yields CDR1 SGHAT and CDR2 FQDESV (reference sequence). This CDR3 has 17 residues. The CDR3 sequence: CASSPGTSGGHTDTQYF. CDR3 DNA: TGTGCCAGCAGCCCGGGGACTAGCGGGGGTCACACAGATACGCAGTATTTT.

V gene TRBV7-3 combines with J gene TRBJ2-7, with TRBD1 matching 8 bases. This CDR3 has 15 amino acids. Looked up from germline, CDR1 is SGHTA and CDR2 is FQGTGA. The V gene end was trimmed by 5 bases and the J gene end by 0 bases; junction bases not matched to a gene: 6. The CDR3 DNA sequence: TGTGCCAGCAGCAGGACAGGGCCAAGCTCCTACGAGCAGTACTTC. Amino acids: CASSRTGPSSYEQYF. The full variable domain, rest sourced from reference TRBV7-3 and TRBJ2-7, is GAGVSQTPSNKVTEKGKYVELRCDPISGHTALYWYRQSLGQGPEFLIYFQGTGAADDSGLPNDRFFAVRPEGSVSTLKIQRTERGDSAVYLCASSRTGPSSYEQYFGPGTRLTVT.

This clonotype was observed a handful of times. Sequence at one end of the junction differs from germline and may be a read error. The chain joins TRBV7-2 to TRBJ2-3; D call uncertain. Germline V gene lookup returns CDR1 SGHTA and CDR2 FQGNSA. The CDR3 contains 11 residues. The CDR3 sequence: CASSLGLRSYF. CDR3 coding DNA: TGTGCCAGCAGCTTAGGCTTGAGGTCCTACTTT.

This clonotype was counted between two and nine times. V is TRBV7-3 and J is TRBJ2-2; D not resolved. The CDR3 runs 13 residues. Per the germline V gene, CDR1 is SGHTA and CDR2 is FQGTGA. The V end was cut by 1 base, the J end by 6 bases, with 6 bases between. CDR3 residues: CASSLNEAGELFF. CDR3 nucleotide sequence: TGTGCCAGCAGCTTAAACGAGGCCGGGGAGCTGTTTTTT.

Ten or more counts support this clonotype. The CDR3 here is CSARGLAGGHEQFF. The CDR3 coding sequence is TGCAGTGCTAGGGGACTAGCGGGGGGACATGAGCAGTTCTTC. The chain combines TRBV20-1 with TRBJ2-1, with 15 bases identical to TRBD2. The CDR3 extends over 14 amino acids. The germline V gene encodes CDR1 DFQATT and CDR2 SNEGSKA (reference sequence). V trimming: 3 bases; J trimming: 8 bases; junction bases outside the gene matches: 2.

The V gene is TRBV6-6, the J gene TRBJ2-3; D is unresolved. Trimming left V 2 bases short and J 0 bases short, with 6 bases between. The CDR3 covers 14 residues. From germline, CDR1 is MNHNY and CDR2 SVGAGI (reference sequence). CDR3: CASSYRTSTDTQYF. CDR3 coding DNA: TGTGCCAGCAGTTACCGGACGAGCACAGATACGCAGTATTTT.

The sample holds a few counts of this clonotype. V and J are TRBV4-1 and TRBJ2-7, with D perhaps TRBD1 (5 bases). CDR3 length: 14 residues. Trimming shortened V by 0 bases and J by 4 bases, and 10 bases separated the two germline ends. In germline, CDR1 is MGHRA, CDR2 YSYEKL. CDR3 protein: CASSQEQGAYEQYF. CDR3 in DNA: TGCGCCAGCAGCCAAGAGCAGGGTGCGTACGAGCAGTACTTC.

The gene calls are TRBV14 and TRBJ2-2; D might be TRBD2 (6 bases). CDR1 and CDR2 (germline): SGHDN, FVKESK. CDR3 length: 15 residues. V was cut by 4 bases and J by 3 bases, with 12 bases left in between. The CDR3 region is CASSRRGGYTGELFF. The CDR3 coding sequence is TGTGCCAGCAGCCGGCGTGGGGGGTACACCGGGGAGCTGTTTTTT.